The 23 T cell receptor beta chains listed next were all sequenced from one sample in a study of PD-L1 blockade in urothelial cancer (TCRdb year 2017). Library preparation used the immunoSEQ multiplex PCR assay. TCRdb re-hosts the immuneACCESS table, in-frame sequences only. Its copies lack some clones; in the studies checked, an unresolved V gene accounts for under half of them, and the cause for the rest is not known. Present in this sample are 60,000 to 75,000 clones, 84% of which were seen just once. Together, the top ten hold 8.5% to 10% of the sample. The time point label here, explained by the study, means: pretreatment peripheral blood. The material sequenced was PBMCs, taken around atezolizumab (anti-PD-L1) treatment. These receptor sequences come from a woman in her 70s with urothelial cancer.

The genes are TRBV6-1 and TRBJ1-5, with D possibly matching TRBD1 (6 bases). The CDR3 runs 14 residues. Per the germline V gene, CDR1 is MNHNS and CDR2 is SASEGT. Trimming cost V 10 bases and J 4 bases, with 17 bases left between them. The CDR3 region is CAISSTGYNQPQHF. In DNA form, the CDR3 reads TGTGCCATCTCCTCAACAGGGTATAATCAGCCCCAGCATTTT.

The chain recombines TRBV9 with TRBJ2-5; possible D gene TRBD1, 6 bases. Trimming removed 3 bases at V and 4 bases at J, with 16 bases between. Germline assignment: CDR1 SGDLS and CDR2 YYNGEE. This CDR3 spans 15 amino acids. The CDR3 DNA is TGTGCCAGCAGCGCGGCGGACAGTCAGGTAGAGACCCAGTACTTC. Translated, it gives CASSAADSQVETQYF.

Written as DNA, the CDR3 is TGTGCCAGCATGGCCCTCGGGACATCGAGCACAGATACGCAGTATTTT. Translating it yields CASMALGTSSTDTQYF. This chain uses TRBV2 with TRBJ2-3; D may be TRBD1 (6 bases). This CDR3 is 16 amino acids long. The germline CDR1 and CDR2 sequences are SNHLY and FYNNEI. V was pared by 7 bases and J by 0 bases, with 17 bases between.

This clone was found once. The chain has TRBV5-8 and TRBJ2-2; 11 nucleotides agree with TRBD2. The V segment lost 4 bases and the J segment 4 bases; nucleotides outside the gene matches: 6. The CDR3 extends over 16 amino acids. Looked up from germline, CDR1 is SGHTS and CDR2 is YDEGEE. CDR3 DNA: TGTGCCAGCAGCCCCACTAGCGGGGGACTCACCGGGGAGCTGTTTTTT. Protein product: CASSPTSGGLTGELFF.

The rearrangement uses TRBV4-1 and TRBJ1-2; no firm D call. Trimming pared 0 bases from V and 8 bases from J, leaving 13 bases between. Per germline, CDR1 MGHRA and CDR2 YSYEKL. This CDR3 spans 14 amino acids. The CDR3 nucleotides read TGCGCCAGCAGCCAAGACGGGAGAGTGGAGGGCTACACCTTC. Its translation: CASSQDGRVEGYTF.

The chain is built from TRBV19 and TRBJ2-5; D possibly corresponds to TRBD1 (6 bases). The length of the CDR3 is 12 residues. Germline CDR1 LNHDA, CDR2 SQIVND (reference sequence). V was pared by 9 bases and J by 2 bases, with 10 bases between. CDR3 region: CASKGQQETQYF. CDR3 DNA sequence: TGTGCCAGCAAAGGACAGCAAGAGACCCAGTACTTC.

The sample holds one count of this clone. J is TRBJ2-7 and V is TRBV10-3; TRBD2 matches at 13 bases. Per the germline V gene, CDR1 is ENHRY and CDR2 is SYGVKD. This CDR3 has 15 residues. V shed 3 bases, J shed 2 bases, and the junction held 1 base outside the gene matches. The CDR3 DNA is TGTGCCATCAGTGAAGGGACTAGCGGGGCCTACGAGCAGTACTTC. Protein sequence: CAISEGTSGAYEQYF.

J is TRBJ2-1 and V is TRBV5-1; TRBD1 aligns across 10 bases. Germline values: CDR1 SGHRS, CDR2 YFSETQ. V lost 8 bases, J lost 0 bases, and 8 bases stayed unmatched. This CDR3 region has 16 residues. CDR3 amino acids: CASTPGQGSSYNEQFF. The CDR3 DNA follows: TGCGCCAGTACTCCGGGACAGGGGAGCTCCTACAATGAGCAGTTCTTC.

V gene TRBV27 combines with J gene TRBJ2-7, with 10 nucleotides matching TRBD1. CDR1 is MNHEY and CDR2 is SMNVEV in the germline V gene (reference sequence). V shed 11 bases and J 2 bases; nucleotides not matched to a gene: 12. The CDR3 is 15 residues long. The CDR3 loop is CAVALGQGTTYEQYF. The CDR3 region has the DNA TGTGCCGTAGCATTGGGACAGGGGACGACCTACGAGCAGTACTTC.

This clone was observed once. CDR3 region: CASSLGFLAGGPETQYF. The CDR3 DNA sequence: TGCGCCAGCAGCTTGGGTTTCCTAGCGGGGGGGCCAGAGACCCAGTACTTC. This chain uses TRBV5-1 with TRBJ2-5; TRBD2 matches 12 bases. Germline lookup yields CDR1 SGHRS and CDR2 YFSETQ. The CDR3 has 17 residues. J was trimmed by 4 bases and V by 0 bases; bases with no gene match: 7.

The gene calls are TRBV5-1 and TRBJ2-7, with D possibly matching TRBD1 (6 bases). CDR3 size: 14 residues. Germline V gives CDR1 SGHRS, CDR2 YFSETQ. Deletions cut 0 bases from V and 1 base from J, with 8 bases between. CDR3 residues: CASSLEQGSYEQYF. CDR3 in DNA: TGCGCCAGCAGCTTGGAACAGGGTTCCTACGAGCAGTACTTC.

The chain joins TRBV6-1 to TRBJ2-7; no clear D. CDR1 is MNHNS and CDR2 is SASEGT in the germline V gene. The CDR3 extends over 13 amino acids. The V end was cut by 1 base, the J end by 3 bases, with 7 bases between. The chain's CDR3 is CASSEGLLYEQYF. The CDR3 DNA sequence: TGTGCCAGCAGTGAAGGACTCCTCTACGAGCAGTACTTC.

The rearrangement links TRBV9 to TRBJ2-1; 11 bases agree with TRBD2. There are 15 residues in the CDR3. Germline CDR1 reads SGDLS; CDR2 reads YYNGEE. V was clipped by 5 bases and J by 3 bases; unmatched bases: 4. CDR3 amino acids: CASSSSGGIYNEQFF. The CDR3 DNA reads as TGTGCCAGCAGTTCTAGCGGGGGGATCTACAATGAGCAGTTCTTC.

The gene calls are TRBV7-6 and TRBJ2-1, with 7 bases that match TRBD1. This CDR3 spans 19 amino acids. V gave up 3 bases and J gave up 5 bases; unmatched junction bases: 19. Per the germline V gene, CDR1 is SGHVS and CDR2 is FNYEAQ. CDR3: CASSLFSGQANPGHNEQFF. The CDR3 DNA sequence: TGTGCCAGCAGCTTGTTCTCCGGACAGGCAAACCCAGGCCACAATGAGCAGTTCTTC.

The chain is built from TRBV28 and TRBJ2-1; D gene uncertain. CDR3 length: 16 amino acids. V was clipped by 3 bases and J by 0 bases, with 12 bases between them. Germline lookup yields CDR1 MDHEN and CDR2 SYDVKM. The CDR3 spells CASSFVRSSSYNEQFF. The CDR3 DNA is TGTGCCAGCAGTTTCGTCCGTTCTAGCTCCTACAATGAGCAGTTCTTC.

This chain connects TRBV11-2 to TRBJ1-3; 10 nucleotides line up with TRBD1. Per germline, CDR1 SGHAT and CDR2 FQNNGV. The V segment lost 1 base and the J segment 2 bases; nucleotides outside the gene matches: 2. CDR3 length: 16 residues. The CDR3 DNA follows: TGTGCCAGCAGCTTAGCCGGGACAGGGGCTGGAAACACCATATATTTT. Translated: CASSLAGTGAGNTIYF.

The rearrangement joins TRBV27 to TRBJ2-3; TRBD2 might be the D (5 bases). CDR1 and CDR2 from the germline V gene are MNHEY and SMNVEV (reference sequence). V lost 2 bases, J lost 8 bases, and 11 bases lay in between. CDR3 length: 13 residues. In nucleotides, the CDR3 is TGTGCCAGCAGTTTAAAACTAGTGGGTACGCAGTATTTT. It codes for CASSLKLVGTQYF.

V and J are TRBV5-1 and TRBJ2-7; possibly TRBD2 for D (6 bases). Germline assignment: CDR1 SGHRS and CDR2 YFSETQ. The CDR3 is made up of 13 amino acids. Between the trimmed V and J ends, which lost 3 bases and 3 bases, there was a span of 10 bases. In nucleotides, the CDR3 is TGCGCCAGCAGCTACGGGACTTTCTACGAGCAGTACTTC. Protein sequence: CASSYGTFYEQYF. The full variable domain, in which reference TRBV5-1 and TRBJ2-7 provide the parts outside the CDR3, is KAGVTQTPRYLIKTRGQQVTLSCSPISGHRSVSWYQQTPGQGLQFLFEYFSETQRNKGNFPGRFSGRQFSNSRSEMNVSTLELGDSALYLCASSYGTFYEQYFGPGTRLTVT.

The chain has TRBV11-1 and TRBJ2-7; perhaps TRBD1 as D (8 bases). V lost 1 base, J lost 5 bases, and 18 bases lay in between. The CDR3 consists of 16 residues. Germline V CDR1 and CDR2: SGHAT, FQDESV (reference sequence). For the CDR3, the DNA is TGTGCCAGCAGCTTAGGGCGGGGGACAGGAGGTCACGAGCAGTACTTC. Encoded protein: CASSLGRGTGGHEQYF.

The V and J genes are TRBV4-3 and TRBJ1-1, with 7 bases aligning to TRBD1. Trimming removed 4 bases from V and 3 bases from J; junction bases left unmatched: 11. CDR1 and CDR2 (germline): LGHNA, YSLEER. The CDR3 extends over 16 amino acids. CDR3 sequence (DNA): TGCGCCAGCAGCCCTAGTATGACAGGGATCGACACTGAAGCTTTCTTT. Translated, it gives CASSPSMTGIDTEAFF.

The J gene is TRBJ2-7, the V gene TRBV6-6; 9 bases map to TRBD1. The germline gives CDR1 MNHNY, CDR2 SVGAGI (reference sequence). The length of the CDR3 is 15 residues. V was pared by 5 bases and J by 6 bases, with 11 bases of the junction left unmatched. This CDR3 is CASSQPRDRESEQYF. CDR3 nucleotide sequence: TGTGCCAGCAGTCAGCCCAGGGACAGGGAAAGCGAGCAGTACTTC.

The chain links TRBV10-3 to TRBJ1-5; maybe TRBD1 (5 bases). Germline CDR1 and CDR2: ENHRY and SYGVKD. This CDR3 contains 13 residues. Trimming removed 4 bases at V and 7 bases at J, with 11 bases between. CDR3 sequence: CAISGGAGQPQHF. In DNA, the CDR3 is TGTGCCATCAGTGGCGGGGCGGGACAGCCCCAGCATTTT.

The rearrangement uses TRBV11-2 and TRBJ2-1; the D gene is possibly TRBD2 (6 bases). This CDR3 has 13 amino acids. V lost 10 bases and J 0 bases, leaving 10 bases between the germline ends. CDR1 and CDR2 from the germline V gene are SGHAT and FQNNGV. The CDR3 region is CANGRGSYNEQFF. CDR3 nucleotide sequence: TGTGCCAACGGGCGGGGCTCCTACAATGAGCAGTTCTTC.